The T cell receptor (beta chain) under discussion was sequenced for a study of blood T cell repertoires in COVID-19. Study summary: Collection of acute and convalescent COVID-19 samples took place in the United States, Italy and Spain. Sources were T cells, B-cell-depleted T cells, or PBMCs; the material itself was cDNA or gDNA.

As originally analysed: Nucleated cell counts were estimated from reference gene primer amplification. Assay used: immunoSEQ multiplex PCR; TCRdb lists only in-frame clones, some missing. That table is the source of V, J and clone size, and D and trimming were worked out from the DNA. The repertoire holds around 180,000 clones, with 89% as singletons. The germline gives CDR1 SGHKS, CDR2 YYEKEE (reference sequence). The CDR3 is made up of 16 amino acids. V was clipped by 4 bases and J by 0 bases, with 16 bases between them. Which cohort a participant joined came from the clinical history participants gave.

V and J are TRBV5-5 and TRBJ1-2; TRBD1 might be the D (6 bases). The sample comprised PBMCs or T cells enriched from blood (not recorded which). This clonotype originated in a woman aged 40 to 50 with acute COVID-19. CDR3 sequence (DNA): TGTGCCAGCAGCCCTAATGGACAGATCACTAACTATGGCTACACCTTC. This sequence encodes CASSPNGQITNYGYTF.